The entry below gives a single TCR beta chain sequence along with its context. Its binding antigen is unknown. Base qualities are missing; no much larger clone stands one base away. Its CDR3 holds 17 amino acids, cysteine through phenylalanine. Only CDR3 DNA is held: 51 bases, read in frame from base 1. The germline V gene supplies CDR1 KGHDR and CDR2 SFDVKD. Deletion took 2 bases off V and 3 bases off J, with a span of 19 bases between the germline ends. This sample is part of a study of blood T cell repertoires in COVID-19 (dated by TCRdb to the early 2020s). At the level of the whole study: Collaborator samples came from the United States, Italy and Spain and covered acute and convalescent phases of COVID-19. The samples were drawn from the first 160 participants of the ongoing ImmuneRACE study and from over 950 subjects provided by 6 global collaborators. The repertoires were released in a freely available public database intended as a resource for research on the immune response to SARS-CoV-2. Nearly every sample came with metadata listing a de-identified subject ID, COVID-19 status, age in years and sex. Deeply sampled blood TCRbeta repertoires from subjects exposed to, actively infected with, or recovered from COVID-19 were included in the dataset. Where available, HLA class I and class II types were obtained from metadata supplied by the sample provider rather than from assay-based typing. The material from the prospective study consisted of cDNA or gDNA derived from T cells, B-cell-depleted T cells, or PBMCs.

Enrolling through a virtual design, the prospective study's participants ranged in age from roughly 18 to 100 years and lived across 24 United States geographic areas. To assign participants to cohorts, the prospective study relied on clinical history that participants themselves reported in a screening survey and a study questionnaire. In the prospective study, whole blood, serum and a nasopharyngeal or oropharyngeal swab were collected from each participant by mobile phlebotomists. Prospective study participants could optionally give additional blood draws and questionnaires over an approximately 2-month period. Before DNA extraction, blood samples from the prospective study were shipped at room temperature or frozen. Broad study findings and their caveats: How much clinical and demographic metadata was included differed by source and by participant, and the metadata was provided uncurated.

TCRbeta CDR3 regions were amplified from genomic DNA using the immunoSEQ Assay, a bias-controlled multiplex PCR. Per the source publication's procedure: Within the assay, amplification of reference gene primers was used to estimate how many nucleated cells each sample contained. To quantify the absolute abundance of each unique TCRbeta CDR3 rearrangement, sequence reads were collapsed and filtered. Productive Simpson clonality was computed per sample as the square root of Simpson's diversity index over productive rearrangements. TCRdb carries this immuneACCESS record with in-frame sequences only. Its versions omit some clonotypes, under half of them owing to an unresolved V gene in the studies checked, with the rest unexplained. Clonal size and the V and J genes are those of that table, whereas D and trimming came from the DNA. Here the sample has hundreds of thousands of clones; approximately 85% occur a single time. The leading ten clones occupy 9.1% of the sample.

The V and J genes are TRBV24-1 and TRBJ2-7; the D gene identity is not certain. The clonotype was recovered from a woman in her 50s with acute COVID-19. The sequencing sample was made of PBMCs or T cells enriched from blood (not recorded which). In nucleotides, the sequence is TGTGCCACCAGTGATTATCCTGGCCCCCTCACCTTCTACGAGCAGTACTTC. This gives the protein CATSDYPGPLTFYEQYF.